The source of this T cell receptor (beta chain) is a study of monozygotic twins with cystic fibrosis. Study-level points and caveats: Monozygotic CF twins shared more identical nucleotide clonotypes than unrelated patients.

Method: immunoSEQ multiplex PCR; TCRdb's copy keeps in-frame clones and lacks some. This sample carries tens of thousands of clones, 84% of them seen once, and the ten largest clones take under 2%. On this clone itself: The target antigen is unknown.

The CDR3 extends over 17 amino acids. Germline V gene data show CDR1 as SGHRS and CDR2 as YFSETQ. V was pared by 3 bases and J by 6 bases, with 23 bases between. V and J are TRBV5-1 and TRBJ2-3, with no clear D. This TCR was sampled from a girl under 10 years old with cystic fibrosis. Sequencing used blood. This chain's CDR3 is CASSSDIGRPTSDTQYF. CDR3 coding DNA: TGCGCCAGCAGCTCCGATATCGGGCGGCCTACCTCTGATACGCAGTATTTT.